The clone carrying this TCR beta chain was seen more than once but under ten times. The ends were cut back, 2 bases at V and 5 bases at J, with 16 bases in the middle. Per the germline V gene, CDR1 is LGHDT and CDR2 is YNNKEL (reference sequence). The CDR3 extends over 15 amino acids. The source of the sample is a study of blood T cells in healthy people across ages. Donors were systemically healthy Caucasian individuals from Russia aged roughly 6 to 100 years. It was with a sample-barcoded 5' primer and a J-beta primer mix that a second PCR of about 7 to 12 cycles was run. A template-switch adaptor that had 12 random nucleotides put a tag on each cDNA molecule. TCRdb redid the calling of the 5' RACE reads with MiXCR, one entry per CDR3 protein. The sample shows hundreds of thousands of distinct CDR3 sequences, around 24% of them seen only once. These same data were also listed under a study on T cells of mothers and their children.

The origin of this receptor is a boy aged 5 to 17 in good health. The chain uses TRBV3-1 and TRBJ2-7; D perhaps matches TRBD2 (5 bases). What was sequenced was blood. CDR3: CASSQLMGEGHEQYF. The CDR3 DNA follows: TGTGCCAGCAGCCAACTAATGGGTGAGGGCCACGAGCAGTACTTC.